The sequence of this T cell receptor beta chain was determined in a study of blood T cells in healthy people across ages. Overall study results and limits: A strong correlation between TCR beta diversity and naive T cell percentage was seen.

Those donating, healthy Caucasian individuals from Russia, were aged about 6 to 95. Roughly 10 milliliters of peripheral blood were drawn from each donor into EDTA-treated tubes. Next came a second PCR, run for about 6 to 11 cycles, which used a sample-barcoded 5' primer along with a J-beta primer mix. Every cDNA molecule bore a tag from a template-switch adaptor containing 12 random nucleotides. TCRdb itself ran the 5' RACE reads through MiXCR, one entry per CDR3 protein. Counted here are around 870,000 distinct CDR3 sequences, 25% to 35% occurring once; the ten biggest clones make up around a sixth. Germline CDR1 is DFQATT and CDR2 is SNEGSKA (reference sequence). This CDR3 has 14 amino acids. V was clipped by 7 bases and J by 3 bases, with 19 bases between them. About this clonotype: Its antigen is unidentified.

Material for sequencing was blood. This chain links TRBV20-1 with TRBJ2-7, with D perhaps matching TRBD2 (7 bases). This TCR derives from a woman older than 75 in good health. CDR3 loop: CSVSGGGLDYEQYF. The DNA for the CDR3 is TGCAGTGTCAGTGGGGGGGGCTTAGACTACGAGCAGTACTTC.